This T cell receptor beta chain was captured in a study of blood T cell repertoires in COVID-19. Study details: T cells, B-cell-depleted T cells, or PBMCs provided the cDNA or gDNA that served as material.

CDR1 and CDR2 (germline): LGHNA, YNFKEQ. Trimming removed 0 bases from V and 3 bases from J, with 11 bases in between. CDR3 length equals 15 residues. Libraries were prepared by immunoSEQ multiplex PCR; TCRdb keeps only in-frame clonotypes and omits some of them. Among roughly 100,000 clones, roughly 87% were seen once, and the ten largest hold 4% to 5.5%. The TCR comes from a woman between 50 and 59 years old with COVID-19, enrolled during active disease. V and J are TRBV4-2 and TRBJ1-1, with a weak D call TRBD1 (6 bases). Sample: peripheral blood. The CDR3 spells CASSQDTGWDTEAFF. CDR3 nucleotides: TGTGCCAGCAGCCAAGACACAGGGTGGGACACTGAAGCTTTCTTT.